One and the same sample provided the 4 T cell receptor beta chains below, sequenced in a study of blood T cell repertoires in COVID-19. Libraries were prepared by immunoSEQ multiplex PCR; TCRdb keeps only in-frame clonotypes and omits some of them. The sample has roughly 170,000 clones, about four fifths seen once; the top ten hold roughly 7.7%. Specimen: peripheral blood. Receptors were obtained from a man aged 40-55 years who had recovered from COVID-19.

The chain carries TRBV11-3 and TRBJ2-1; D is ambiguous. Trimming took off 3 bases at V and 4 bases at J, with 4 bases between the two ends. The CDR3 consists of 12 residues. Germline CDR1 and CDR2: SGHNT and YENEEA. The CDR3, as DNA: TGTGCCAGCAGCTTGAGATACAATGAGCAGTTCTTC. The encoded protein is CASSLRYNEQFF.

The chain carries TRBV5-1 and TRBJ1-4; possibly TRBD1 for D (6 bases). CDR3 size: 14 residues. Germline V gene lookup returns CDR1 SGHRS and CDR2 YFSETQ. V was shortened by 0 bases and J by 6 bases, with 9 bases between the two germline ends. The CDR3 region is CASSLEQGDEKLFF. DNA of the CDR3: TGCGCCAGCAGCTTGGAACAGGGTGATGAAAAACTGTTTTTT.

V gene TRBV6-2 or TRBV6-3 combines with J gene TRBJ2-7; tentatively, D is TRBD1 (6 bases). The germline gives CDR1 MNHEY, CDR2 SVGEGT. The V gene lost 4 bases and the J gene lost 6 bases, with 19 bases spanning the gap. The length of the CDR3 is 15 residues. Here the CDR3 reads CASSSDRRLGAEQYF. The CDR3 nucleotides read TGTGCCAGCAGTTCCGACAGGAGGCTGGGGGCCGAGCAGTACTTC.

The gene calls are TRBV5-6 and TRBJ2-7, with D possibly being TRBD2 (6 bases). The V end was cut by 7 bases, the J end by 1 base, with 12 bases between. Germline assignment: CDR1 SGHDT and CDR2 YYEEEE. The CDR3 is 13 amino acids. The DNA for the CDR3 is TGTGCCAGCGCCCGACTAGATTCCTACGAGCAGTACTTC. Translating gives CASARLDSYEQYF.